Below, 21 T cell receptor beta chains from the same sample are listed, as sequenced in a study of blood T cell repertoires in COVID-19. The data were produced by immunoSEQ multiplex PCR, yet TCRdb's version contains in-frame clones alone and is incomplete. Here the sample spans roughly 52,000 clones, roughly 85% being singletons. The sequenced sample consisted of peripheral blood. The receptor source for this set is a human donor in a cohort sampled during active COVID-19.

CDR3 sequence (DNA): TGTGCCAGCAAAGACAGGGGGCGGACTGAAGCTTTCTTT. Translating it yields CASKDRGRTEAFF. The chain carries TRBV6-5 and TRBJ1-1; 10 bases match TRBD1. The trim removed 7 bases at V and 5 bases at J, leaving 4 bases unmatched. Germline V gene lookup returns CDR1 MNHEY and CDR2 SVGAGI. The CDR3 contains 13 residues.

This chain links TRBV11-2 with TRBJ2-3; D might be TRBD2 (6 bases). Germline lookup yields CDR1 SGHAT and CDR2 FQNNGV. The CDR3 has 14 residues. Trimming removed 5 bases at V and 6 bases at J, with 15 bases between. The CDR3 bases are TGTGCCAGCAGCCTCTGGACTACCAGGGATACGCAGTATTTT. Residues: CASSLWTTRDTQYF.

DNA of the CDR3: TGTGCCAGCAGCGAACAGGGGGCAACTAATGAAAAACTGTTTTTT. Translation gives CASSEQGATNEKLFF. The chain has TRBV5-4 and TRBJ1-4; 8 positions match TRBD1. The V and J ends lost 4 bases and 0 bases, in that order; junction bases with no gene match: 2. This CDR3 is built from 15 residues. The germline CDR1 and CDR2 sequences are SGHNT and YYREEE (reference sequence). Full variable domain (rest looked up from reference TRBV5-4 and TRBJ1-4): ETGVTQSPTHLIKTRGQQVTLRCSSQSGHNTVSWYQQALGQGPQFIFQYYREEENGRGNFPPRFSGLQFPNYSSELNVNALELDDSALYLCASSEQGATNEKLFFGSGTQLSVL.

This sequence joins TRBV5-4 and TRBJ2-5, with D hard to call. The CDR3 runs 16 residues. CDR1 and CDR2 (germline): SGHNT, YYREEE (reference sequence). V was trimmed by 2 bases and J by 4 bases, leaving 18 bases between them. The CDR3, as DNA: TGTGCCAGCAGCTTCCCCCCCACGGGTGGTGGAGAGACCCAGTACTTC. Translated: CASSFPPTGGGETQYF.

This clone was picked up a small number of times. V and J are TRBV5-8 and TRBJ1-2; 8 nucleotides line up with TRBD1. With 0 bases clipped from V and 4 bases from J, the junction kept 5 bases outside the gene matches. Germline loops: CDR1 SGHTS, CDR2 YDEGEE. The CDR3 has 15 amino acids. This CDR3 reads CASSLGTGLGYGYTF. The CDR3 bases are TGTGCCAGCAGCTTGGGGACAGGGTTGGGCTATGGCTACACCTTC.

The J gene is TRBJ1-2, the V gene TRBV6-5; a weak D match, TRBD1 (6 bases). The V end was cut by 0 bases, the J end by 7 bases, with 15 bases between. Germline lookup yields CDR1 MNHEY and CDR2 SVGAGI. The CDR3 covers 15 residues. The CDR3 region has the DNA TGTGCCAGCAGTTACTCCCGTCAGGGGAAGGGTGGCTACACCTTC. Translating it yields CASSYSRQGKGGYTF.

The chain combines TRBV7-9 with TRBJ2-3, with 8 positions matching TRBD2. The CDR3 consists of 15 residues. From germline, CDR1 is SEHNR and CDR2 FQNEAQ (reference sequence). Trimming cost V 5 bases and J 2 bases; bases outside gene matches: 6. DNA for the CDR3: TGTGCCAGCAGCCGGGGGGGGGACCCCACAGATACGCAGTATTTT. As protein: CASSRGGDPTDTQYF.

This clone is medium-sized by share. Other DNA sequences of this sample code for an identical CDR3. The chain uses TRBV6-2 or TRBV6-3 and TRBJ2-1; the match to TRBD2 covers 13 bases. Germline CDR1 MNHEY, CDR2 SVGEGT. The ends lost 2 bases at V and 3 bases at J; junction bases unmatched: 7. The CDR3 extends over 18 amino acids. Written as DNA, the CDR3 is TGTGCCAGCAGTTACCTTGGACTAGCGGGAGTGCTCTACAATGAGCAGTTCTTC. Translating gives CASSYLGLAGVLYNEQFF.

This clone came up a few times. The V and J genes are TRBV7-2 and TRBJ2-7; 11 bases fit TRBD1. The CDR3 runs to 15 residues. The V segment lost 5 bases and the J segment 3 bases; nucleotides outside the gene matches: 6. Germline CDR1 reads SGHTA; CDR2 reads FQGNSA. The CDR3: CASSPRTGGLYEQYF. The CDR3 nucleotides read TGTGCCAGCAGCCCCCGGACAGGGGGCCTCTACGAGCAGTACTTC. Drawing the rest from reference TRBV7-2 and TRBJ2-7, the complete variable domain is GAGVSQSPSNKVTEKGKDVELRCDPISGHTALYWYRQSLGQGLEFLIYFQGNSAPDKSGLPSDRFSAERTGGSVSTLTIQRTQQEDSAVYLCASSPRTGGLYEQYFGPGTRLTVT.

The CDR3 DNA reads as TGTGCCAGCTCACCTGGAGGGACAGATACGCAGTATTTT. Translated: CASSPGGTDTQYF. The V and J genes are TRBV18 and TRBJ2-3; possibly TRBD2 for D (6 bases). The CDR3 loop spans 13 amino acids. Trimming shortened V by 3 bases and J by 3 bases, and 7 bases separated the two germline ends. CDR1 and CDR2 (germline): KGHSH, LQKENI.

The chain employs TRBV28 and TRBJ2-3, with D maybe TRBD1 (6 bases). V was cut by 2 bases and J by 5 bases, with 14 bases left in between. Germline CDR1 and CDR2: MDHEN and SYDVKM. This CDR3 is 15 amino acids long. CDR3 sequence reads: CASSLGGSQGDTQYF. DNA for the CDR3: TGTGCCAGCAGTTTAGGAGGCTCACAGGGAGATACGCAGTATTTT.

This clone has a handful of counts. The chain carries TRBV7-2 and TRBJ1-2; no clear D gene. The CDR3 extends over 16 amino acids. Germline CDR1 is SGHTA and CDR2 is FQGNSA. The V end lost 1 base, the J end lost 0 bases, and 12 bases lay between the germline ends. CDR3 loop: CASSLERPAANYGYTF. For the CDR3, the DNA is TGTGCCAGCAGCTTAGAGCGGCCGGCTGCTAACTATGGCTACACCTTC. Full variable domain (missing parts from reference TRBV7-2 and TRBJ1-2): GAGVSQSPSNKVTEKGKDVELRCDPISGHTALYWYRQSLGQGLEFLIYFQGNSAPDKSGLPSDRFSAERTGGSVSTLTIQRTQQEDSAVYLCASSLERPAANYGYTFGSGTRLTVV.

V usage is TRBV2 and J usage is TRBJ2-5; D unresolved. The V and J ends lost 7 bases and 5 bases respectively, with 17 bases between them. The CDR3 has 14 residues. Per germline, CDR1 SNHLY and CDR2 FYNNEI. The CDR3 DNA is TGTGCCAGCACCAACAAAGCGTTCGGGGAGACCCAGTACTTC. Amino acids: CASTNKAFGETQYF.

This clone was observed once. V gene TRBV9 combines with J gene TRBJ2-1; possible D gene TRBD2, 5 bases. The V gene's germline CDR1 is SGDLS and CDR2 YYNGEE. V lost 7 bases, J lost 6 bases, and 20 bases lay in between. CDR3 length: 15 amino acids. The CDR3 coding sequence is TGTGCCAGCGGACGAGCACTAGGAAGTGTCAATGAGCAGTTCTTC. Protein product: CASGRALGSVNEQFF.

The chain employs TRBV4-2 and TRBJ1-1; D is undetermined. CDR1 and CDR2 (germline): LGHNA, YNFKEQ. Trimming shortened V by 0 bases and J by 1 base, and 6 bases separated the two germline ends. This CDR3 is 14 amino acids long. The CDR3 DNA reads TGTGCCAGCAGCCAAGACGTGTCGAACACTGAAGCTTTCTTT. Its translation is CASSQDVSNTEAFF.

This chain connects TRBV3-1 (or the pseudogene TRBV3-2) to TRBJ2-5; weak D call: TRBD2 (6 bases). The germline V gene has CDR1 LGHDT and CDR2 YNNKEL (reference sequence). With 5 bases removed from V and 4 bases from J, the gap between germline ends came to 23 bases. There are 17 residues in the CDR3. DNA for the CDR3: TGTGCCAGCAGCTACCTTTCCGGGACTCCGACTGGAGAGACCCAGTACTTC. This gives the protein CASSYLSGTPTGETQYF.

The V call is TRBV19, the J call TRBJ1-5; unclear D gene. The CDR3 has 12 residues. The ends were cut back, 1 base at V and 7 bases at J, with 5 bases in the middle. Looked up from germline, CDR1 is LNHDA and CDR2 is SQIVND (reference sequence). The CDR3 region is CASSIAEQPQHF. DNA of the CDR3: TGTGCCAGTAGTATAGCCGAGCAGCCCCAGCATTTT.

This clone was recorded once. CDR3 residues: CAWSGVDWGDRGLYEQFF. CDR3 nucleotide sequence: TGTGCCTGGAGTGGTGTTGACTGGGGGGACAGGGGATTATATGAGCAGTTCTTC. This chain links TRBV30 with TRBJ2-1, with 10 positions matching TRBD1. This CDR3 spans 18 amino acids. V trimming: 1 base; J trimming: 8 bases; junction bases outside the gene matches: 17. CDR1 and CDR2 from the germline V gene are GTSNPN and SVGIG (reference sequence).

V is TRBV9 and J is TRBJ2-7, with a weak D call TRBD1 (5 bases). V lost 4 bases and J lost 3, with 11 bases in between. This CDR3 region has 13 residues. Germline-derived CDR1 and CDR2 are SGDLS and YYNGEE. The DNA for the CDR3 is TGTGCCAGCAGCCCCAGGCAGGGCTACGAGCAGTACTTC. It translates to CASSPRQGYEQYF.

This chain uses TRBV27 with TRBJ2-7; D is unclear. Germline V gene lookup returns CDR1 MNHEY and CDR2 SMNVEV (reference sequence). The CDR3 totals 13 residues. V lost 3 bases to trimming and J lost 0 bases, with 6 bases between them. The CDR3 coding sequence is TGTGCCAGCAGTTTCGCGAGCTCCTACGAGCAGTACTTC. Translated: CASSFASSYEQYF.

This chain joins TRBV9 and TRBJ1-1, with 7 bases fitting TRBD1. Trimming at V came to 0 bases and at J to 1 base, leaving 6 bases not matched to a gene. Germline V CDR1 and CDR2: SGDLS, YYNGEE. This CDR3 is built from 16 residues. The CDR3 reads CASSVVGGDPNTEAFF. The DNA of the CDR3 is TGTGCCAGCAGCGTAGTAGGGGGCGACCCGAACACTGAAGCTTTCTTT.